These 18 T cell receptor beta chains were sequenced from one sample in a study of sequential checkpoint blockade in melanoma. TCRdb keeps only in-frame clones here, not all; method: immunoSEQ multiplex PCR. The sample has roughly 18,000 clones, approximately 27% seen once; the top ten hold 7.2%. Regarding treatment: randomized to nivolumab then ipilimumab (arm A) or the reverse (arm B). The source was tumor tissue (inferred from file names), collected from a patient given nivolumab and ipilimumab in sequence. The origin of the receptors is a human donor with melanoma.

The chain links TRBV6-4 to TRBJ1-1; a possible D gene is TRBD1 (5 bases). The CDR3 is 11 amino acids. Trimming shortened V by 9 bases and J by 6 bases, and 11 bases separated the two germline ends. From germline, CDR1 is MRHNA and CDR2 SNTAGT. The CDR3 protein is CASSQGAEAFF. In nucleotides, the CDR3 is TGTGCCAGTTCCCAAGGGGCTGAAGCTTTCTTT.

The chain has TRBV10-2 and TRBJ1-3; TRBD1 matches 10 bases. The CDR3 is 14 residues long. The germline CDR1 and CDR2 sequences are WSHSY and SAAADI. V lost 6 bases to trimming and J lost 2 bases; unmatched junction nucleotides: 1. The CDR3 nucleotides are TGCGCCAGCAGAGACAGGGGGCCTGGAAACACCATATATTTT. Translating it yields CASRDRGPGNTIYF.

The chain couples TRBV7-4 to TRBJ2-5; D is unclear. CDR1 and CDR2 (germline): SGHVT, SQSDAQ. Trimming left V 6 bases short and J 7 bases short, with 15 bases between. This CDR3 has 13 amino acids. The CDR3 spells CASSFDQIGTQYF. In DNA, the CDR3 is TGTGCCAGCAGTTTCGACCAGATCGGGACCCAGTACTTC.

In this sample, this clone turned up many times. The rearrangement links TRBV11-3 to TRBJ2-7, with 8 nucleotides matching TRBD2. Per germline, CDR1 SGHNT and CDR2 YENEEA. Germline trimming cut 5 bases from V and 6 bases from J; bases unmatched to any gene: 9. The CDR3 covers 14 residues. Here the CDR3 reads CASSLGTSQREQYF. The DNA of the CDR3 is TGTGCCAGCAGCCTAGGGACTAGTCAGCGCGAGCAGTACTTC.

This clone has a handful of counts. The chain links TRBV11-3 to TRBJ2-5; D might be TRBD1 or TRBD2, each matching 7 bases. In germline, CDR1 is SGHNT, CDR2 YENEEA. The CDR3 has 14 residues. The V end lost 5 bases, the J end lost 4 bases, and 14 bases lay between the germline ends. The CDR3 reads CASSPRGGPETQYF. DNA of the CDR3: TGTGCCAGCAGCCCCAGGGGGGGCCCAGAGACCCAGTACTTC.

This clone has just a few counts. J is TRBJ2-7 and V is TRBV25-1; a weak D match, TRBD1 (6 bases). Trimming cost V 4 bases and J 1 base, with 11 bases left between them. The CDR3 totals 14 residues. The germline gives CDR1 MGHDK, CDR2 SYGVNS. CDR3 sequence (DNA): TGTGCCAGCAGTGGACAGGCGCTATCCTACGAGCAGTACTTC. It codes for CASSGQALSYEQYF.

The chain has TRBV11-3 and TRBJ2-4; TRBD1 might be the D (5 bases). Germline V gene lookup returns CDR1 SGHNT and CDR2 YENEEA. The CDR3 totals 17 residues. The germline V and J ends were trimmed by 3 bases and 9 bases, with 24 bases remaining between them. CDR3 nucleotides: TGTGCCAGCAGCTTGGGATCCTCGGCAGGGATTTGGGTCATTCAGTACTTC. Translated: CASSLGSSAGIWVIQYF.

This chain joins TRBV6-8 and TRBJ1-2; tentatively, D is TRBD1 (6 bases). V lost 4 bases and J 8 bases, leaving 17 bases between the germline ends. CDR1 and CDR2 from the germline V gene are MNHGY and SAAAGT. This CDR3 comprises 14 residues. The CDR3 coding sequence is TGTGCCAGCAGTTTATTGGGAGGGGGAGACGGCTACACCTTC. Its protein product is CASSLLGGGDGYTF.

This rearrangement joins TRBV18 to TRBJ1-2; 8 bases map to TRBD1. Germline V gives CDR1 KGHSH, CDR2 LQKENI. The CDR3 is 15 amino acids. Losses at the gene ends were 3 bases for V and 0 bases for J; bases not matched to a gene: 3. In DNA, the CDR3 is TGTGCCAGCTCACCCGGACAGGGAGCTAACTATGGCTACACCTTC. Translated: CASSPGQGANYGYTF.

A few counts support this clone. The V call is TRBV28, the J call TRBJ2-7, with 8 bases aligning to TRBD1. The junction had 10 bases not matched to a gene; V was cut back by 4 bases and J by 2 bases. Germline loops: CDR1 MDHEN, CDR2 SYDVKM. This CDR3 region has 16 residues. CDR3 residues: CASSSFGGTGTYEQYF. DNA for the CDR3: TGTGCCAGCAGTTCCTTCGGTGGGACAGGAACCTACGAGCAGTACTTC. The whole variable domain, remainder taken from reference TRBV28 and TRBJ2-7, is DVKVTQSSRYLVKRTGEKVFLECVQDMDHENMFWYRQDPGLGLRLIYFSYDVKMKEKGDIPEGYSVSREKKERFSLILESASTNQTSMYLCASSSFGGTGTYEQYFGPGTRLTVT.

This clone came up a few times. This chain connects TRBV28 to TRBJ2-7; the D gene could be TRBD1 or TRBD2 (6 bases each). The CDR3 contains 16 residues. V shed 5 bases and J shed 0 bases, with 17 bases lying between them. In germline, CDR1 is MDHEN, CDR2 SYDVKM. CDR3 sequence: CASSPVWGASSYEQYF. CDR3 sequence (DNA): TGTGCCAGCAGTCCAGTGTGGGGGGCCAGCTCCTACGAGCAGTACTTC.

The sample holds a few counts of this clone. The rearrangement uses TRBV7-7 and TRBJ2-7; 8 positions agree with TRBD2. With V trimmed by 3 bases and J by 1 base, 11 bases remained unmatched. Germline CDR1 is SSHAT and CDR2 is FNYEAQ (reference sequence). There are 17 residues in the CDR3. The CDR3 spells CASSLNLAGFQSYEQYF. CDR3 in DNA: TGTGCCAGCAGCTTGAACCTAGCGGGTTTCCAGTCCTACGAGCAGTACTTC. The whole variable domain, remainder taken from reference TRBV7-7 and TRBJ2-7, is GAGVSQSPRYKVTKRGQDVTLRCDPISSHATLYWYQQALGQGPEFLTYFNYEAQPDKSGLPSDRFSAERPEGSISTLTIQRTEQRDSAMYRCASSLNLAGFQSYEQYFGPGTRLTVT.

The chain employs TRBV5-1 and TRBJ2-5; 11 positions match TRBD1. Trimming took 5 bases from V and 4 from J; bases not matched to a gene: 7. This CDR3 has 15 amino acids. From germline, CDR1 is SGHRS and CDR2 YFSETQ. The CDR3 protein is CASRSPGQGGETQYF. CDR3 bases: TGCGCCAGCAGGTCACCGGGACAGGGGGGAGAGACCCAGTACTTC.

J is TRBJ2-7 and V is TRBV6-8; no clear D. CDR3 length: 13 residues. With 6 bases removed from V and 6 bases from J, the gap between germline ends came to 15 bases. Germline CDR1 MNHGY, CDR2 SAAAGT. The CDR3 bases are TGTGCCAGCAGCCCGCGCTTTTCCCGCGAGCAGTACTTC. This sequence encodes CASSPRFSREQYF.

This sequence joins TRBV14 and TRBJ1-2; D gene uncertain. Germline lookup yields CDR1 SGHDN and CDR2 FVKESK. V lost 1 base and J lost 0, with 15 bases in between. This CDR3 spans 17 amino acids. The DNA of the CDR3 is TGTGCCAGCAGCCAAGCGAGGGCCGCCGCCGCTAACTATGGCTACACCTTC. This codes for CASSQARAAAANYGYTF.

A few counts support this clone. The V gene is TRBV18, the J gene TRBJ2-2; 8 bases are shared with TRBD2. The CDR3 is 16 residues long. Germline CDR1 KGHSH, CDR2 LQKENI. The ends lost 4 bases at V and 1 base at J; junction bases unmatched: 5. The CDR3 bases are TGTGCCAGCTCACGCACTAGCGGACAGAACACCGGGGAGCTGTTTTTT. Translated: CASSRTSGQNTGELFF.

This clone was found many times. The V gene is TRBV11-3, the J gene TRBJ1-1; D possibly corresponds to TRBD1 (5 bases). The V and J ends lost 3 bases and 4 bases respectively, with 15 bases between them. The CDR3 spans 15 residues. Germline lookup yields CDR1 SGHNT and CDR2 YENEEA. The CDR3 DNA reads as TGTGCCAGCAGCTTCGGAGGGGTCGGGACCACTGAAGCTTTCTTT. It codes for CASSFGGVGTTEAFF.

This clone turned up a few times. The rearrangement joins TRBV29-1 to TRBJ1-2; D might be TRBD1 (5 bases). The V end lost 3 bases, the J end lost 2 bases, and 16 bases lay between the germline ends. The CDR3 covers 15 residues. Germline values: CDR1 SQVTM, CDR2 ANQGSEA. The CDR3 reads CSVEGQIEGNYGYTF. The CDR3 DNA sequence: TGCAGCGTTGAGGGTCAGATCGAGGGGAACTATGGCTACACCTTC.